The 15 T cell receptor beta chains presented below share a single source sample, sequenced in a study of cytomegalovirus exposure and HLA in healthy donors. The PCR contained 60 Vbeta and 13 Jbeta primers. Produced via immunoSEQ multiplex PCR; TCRdb's table is partial and in-frame only. Of about 200,000 clones in the sample, 65% to 85% were seen once. Sample: PBMCs. The receptors were sampled from a man aged 50 to 60 in good health and CMV-seronegative.

Only a few counts were recorded for this clone. This chain uses TRBV28 with TRBJ1-1; 12 positions agree with TRBD1. The CDR3 loop spans 16 amino acids. Germline CDR1 is MDHEN and CDR2 is SYDVKM. V lost 7 bases and J lost 4; bases outside the gene matches: 10. The CDR3 loop is CASNPPGQGAVTEAFF. CDR3 sequence (DNA): TGTGCCAGCAATCCACCGGGACAGGGGGCGGTCACTGAAGCTTTCTTT. Looking up the rest from reference TRBV28 and TRBJ1-1 gives the full variable domain: DVKVTQSSRYLVKRTGEKVFLECVQDMDHENMFWYRQDPGLGLRLIYFSYDVKMKEKGDIPEGYSVSREKKERFSLILESASTNQTSMYLCASNPPGQGAVTEAFFGQGTRLTVV.

The chain links TRBV7-2 to TRBJ1-1; no clear D. Germline CDR1 and CDR2: SGHTA and FQGNSA. This CDR3 has 12 amino acids. The germline V and J ends were trimmed by 2 bases and 5 bases, with 6 bases remaining between them. As DNA, the CDR3 is TGTGCCAGCAGCTTAACGAGGACTGAAGCTTTCTTT. Translation gives CASSLTRTEAFF.

The chain recombines TRBV4-2 with TRBJ1-4; TRBD1 matches at 12 bases. Per the germline V gene, CDR1 is LGHNA and CDR2 is YNFKEQ. This CDR3 spans 19 amino acids. The ends lost 1 base at V and 5 bases at J; junction bases unmatched: 11. The CDR3 coding sequence is TGTGCCAGCAGCCAAGTACCAACGGGACAGGGGGCGCGGAATGAAAAACTGTTTTTT. Its protein product is CASSQVPTGQGARNEKLFF.

CDR3 DNA sequence: TGTGCCAGCTCGTACGGACAGGGCGATCAGCCCCAGCATTTT. Its protein product is CASSYGQGDQPQHF. This chain connects TRBV18 to TRBJ1-5; 8 bases agree with TRBD1. Germline CDR1 KGHSH, CDR2 LQKENI. This CDR3 region has 14 residues. V shed 6 bases, J shed 5 bases, and the junction held 6 bases outside the gene matches.

As DNA, the CDR3 is TGCGCCAGCAGCTTGGTTAGCGGGAGTGGGAATGAGCAGTTCTTC. Its protein product is CASSLVSGSGNEQFF. The V call is TRBV5-1, the J call TRBJ2-1, with 9 bases fitting TRBD2. The CDR3 is 15 residues long. Germline CDR1 SGHRS, CDR2 YFSETQ. Trimming took 0 bases from V and 7 from J; bases not matched to a gene: 5.

The gene calls are TRBV12-5 and TRBJ2-5; D might be TRBD1 (5 bases). The CDR3 is 16 residues long. Per germline, CDR1 LGHNT and CDR2 FRNRAP. The ends were cut back, 5 bases at V and 0 bases at J, with 16 bases in the middle. The CDR3 protein is CASGRGWVDNQETQYF. The DNA for the CDR3 is TGTGCTAGTGGTAGGGGCTGGGTGGACAACCAAGAGACCCAGTACTTC. The full variable domain, rest sourced from reference TRBV12-5 and TRBJ2-5, is DARVTQTPRHKVTEMGQEVTMRCQPILGHNTVFWYRQTMMQGLELLAYFRNRAPLDDSGMPKDRFSAEMPDATLATLKIQPSEPRDSAVYFCASGRGWVDNQETQYFGPGTRLLVL.

The chain combines TRBV9 with TRBJ1-2; TRBD1 might be the D (6 bases). The length of the CDR3 is 12 residues. Trimming took off 3 bases at V and 8 bases at J, with 11 bases between the two ends. Germline-derived CDR1 and CDR2 are SGDLS and YYNGEE. The chain's CDR3 is CASSGTGNGYTF. The CDR3, as DNA: TGTGCCAGCAGCGGCACAGGGAACGGCTACACCTTC.

This clone was detected only a few times. V usage is TRBV18 and J usage is TRBJ2-5, with a weak D call TRBD2 (7 bases). The V gene's germline CDR1 is KGHSH and CDR2 LQKENI. V lost 4 bases to trimming and J lost 10 bases, with 19 bases between them. The CDR3 extends over 14 amino acids. CDR3 DNA: TGTGCCAGCTCACAGGACAGTGGGAGGGTGAGCCAGTACTTC. Translation: CASSQDSGRVSQYF.

This clone turned up a few times. This chain connects TRBV27 to TRBJ1-2; TRBD1 matches 7 bases. The CDR3 is 14 residues long. CDR1 and CDR2 (germline): MNHEY, SMNVEV (reference sequence). With V trimmed by 5 bases and J by 4 bases, 7 bases remained unmatched. The CDR3 reads CASSADRSVYGYTF. CDR3 coding DNA: TGTGCCAGCAGTGCGGACAGGTCAGTCTATGGCTACACCTTC.

The V gene is TRBV6-5, the J gene TRBJ2-1; D is unclear. CDR1 is MNHEY and CDR2 is SVGAGI in the germline V gene. There are 12 residues in the CDR3. V gave up 7 bases and J gave up 4 bases, with 8 bases separating them. CDR3 amino acids: CASKASYNEQFF. The CDR3 coding sequence is TGTGCCAGCAAGGCTAGTTACAATGAGCAGTTCTTC.

The V and J genes are TRBV30 and TRBJ1-3; no reliable D call. Germline lookup yields CDR1 GTSNPN and CDR2 SVGIG (reference sequence). V lost 3 bases and J 3 bases, leaving 12 bases between the germline ends. This CDR3 spans 14 amino acids. DNA of the CDR3: TGTGCCTGGAGAGCGAGTGGAGGTGGAAACACCATATATTTT. Translated: CAWRASGGGNTIYF.

This clone has a single count. The rearrangement joins TRBV15 to TRBJ2-3; TRBD2 matches 10 bases. This CDR3 has 16 amino acids. CDR1 is LNHNV and CDR2 is YYDKDF in the germline V gene (reference sequence). The trim removed 4 bases at V and 0 bases at J, leaving 4 bases unmatched. This CDR3 is CATSTLAGESTDTQYF. The CDR3 coding sequence is TGTGCCACCAGCACGCTAGCGGGGGAGAGCACAGATACGCAGTATTTT.

The chain links TRBV7-2 to TRBJ2-7; TRBD2 agrees at 10 bases. V dropped 0 bases and J dropped 4; count of bases not matched to a gene: 0. The CDR3 runs 14 residues. The germline V gene encodes CDR1 SGHTA and CDR2 FQGNSA. In DNA form, the CDR3 reads TGTGCCAGCAGCTTAGCTAGCGGGAGGTACGAGCAGTACTTC. Translating it yields CASSLASGRYEQYF. The variable domain in full, with the rest retrieved from reference TRBV7-2 and TRBJ2-7, is GAGVSQSPSNKVTEKGKDVELRCDPISGHTALYWYRQSLGQGLEFLIYFQGNSAPDKSGLPSDRFSAERTGGSVSTLTIQRTQQEDSAVYLCASSLASGRYEQYFGPGTRLTVT.

The table lists this clone with a count of one. CDR3 sequence: CASSSHRDRVWETQYF. The DNA for the CDR3 is TGTGCCAGCAGTTCCCACCGGGACAGGGTTTGGGAGACCCAGTACTTC. The rearrangement links TRBV6-4 to TRBJ2-5; 9 nucleotides match TRBD1. The germline CDR1 and CDR2 sequences are MRHNA and SNTAGT. The CDR3 runs to 16 residues. V dropped 5 bases and J dropped 5; count of bases not matched to a gene: 12.

This chain uses TRBV21-1 with TRBJ1-5. TRBV21-1 is classified as a pseudogene. This CDR3 spans 15 amino acids. Here the CDR3 reads CASTKRYKVNQPQHF. Written as DNA, the CDR3 is TGTGCCAGCACCAAGCGGTACAAGGTCAATCAGCCCCAGCATTTT.